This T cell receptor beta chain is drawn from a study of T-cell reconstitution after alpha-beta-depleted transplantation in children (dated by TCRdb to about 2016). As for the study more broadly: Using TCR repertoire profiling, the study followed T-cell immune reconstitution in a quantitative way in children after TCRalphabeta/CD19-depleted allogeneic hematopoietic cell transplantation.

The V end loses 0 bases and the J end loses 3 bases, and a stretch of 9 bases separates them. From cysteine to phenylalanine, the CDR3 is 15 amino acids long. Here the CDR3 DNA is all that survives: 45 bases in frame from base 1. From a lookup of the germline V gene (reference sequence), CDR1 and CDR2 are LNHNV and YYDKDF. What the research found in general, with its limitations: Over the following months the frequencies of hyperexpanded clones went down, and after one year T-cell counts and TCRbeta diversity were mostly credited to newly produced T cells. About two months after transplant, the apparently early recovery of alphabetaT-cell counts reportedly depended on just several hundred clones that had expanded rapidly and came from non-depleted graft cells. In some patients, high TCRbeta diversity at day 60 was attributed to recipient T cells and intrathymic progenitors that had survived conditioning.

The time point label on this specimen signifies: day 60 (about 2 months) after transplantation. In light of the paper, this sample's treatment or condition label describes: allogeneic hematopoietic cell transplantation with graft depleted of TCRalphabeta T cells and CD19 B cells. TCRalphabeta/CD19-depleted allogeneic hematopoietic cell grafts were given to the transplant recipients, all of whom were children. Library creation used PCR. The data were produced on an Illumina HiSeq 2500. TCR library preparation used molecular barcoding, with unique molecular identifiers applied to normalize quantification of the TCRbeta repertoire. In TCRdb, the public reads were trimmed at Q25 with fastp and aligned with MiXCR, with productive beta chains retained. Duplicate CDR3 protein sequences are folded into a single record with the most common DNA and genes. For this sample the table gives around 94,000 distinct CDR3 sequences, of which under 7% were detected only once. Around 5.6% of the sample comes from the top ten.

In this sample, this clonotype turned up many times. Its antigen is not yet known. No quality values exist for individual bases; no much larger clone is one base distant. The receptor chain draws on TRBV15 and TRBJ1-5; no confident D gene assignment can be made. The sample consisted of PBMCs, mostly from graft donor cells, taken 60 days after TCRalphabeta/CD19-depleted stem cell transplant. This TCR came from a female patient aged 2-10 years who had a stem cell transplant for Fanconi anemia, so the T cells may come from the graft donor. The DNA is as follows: TGTGCCACCAGCAGAGATCACCAGCTCAATCAGCCCCAGCATTTT. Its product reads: CATSRDHQLNQPQHF.